This T cell receptor (beta chain) was obtained from a study of Graves' ophthalmopathy and Graves' hyperthyroidism. Overall study findings and caveats: Both an approximately 70% sensitivity and an approximately 79% specificity characterized the model's predictions of ophthalmopathy progression.

On this clonotype: Its antigen is undetermined.

Germline V gene data show CDR1 as DFQATT and CDR2 as SNEGSKA (reference sequence). V was clipped by 3 bases and J by 0 bases, with 11 bases between them. The CDR3 consists of 14 residues. Investigators amplified TCR beta CDR3 regions from RNA transcripts. Scientists carried out first-round RT-PCR using HTBI primers and then a second-round multiplex PCR. TCRdb fed the multiplex PCR reads into MiXCR, producing one record per CDR3 protein. Of 350,000 to 450,000 distinct CDR3 sequences in the sample, around 21% were seen once. The specimen sequenced was peripheral blood. The sequence was collected from a woman aged 18-30 years with stable Graves' hyperthyroidism. The chain joins TRBV20-1 to TRBJ1-2; D is ambiguous. The chain's CDR3 is CSASRGRANYGYTF. The DNA for the CDR3 is TGCAGTGCTAGTAGAGGTCGAGCTAACTATGGCTACACCTTC.